This T cell receptor beta chain originates from a study of regulatory T cells in long-lasting Graves disease. Time point specified: newly diagnosed GD, antithyroid drugs for less than 3 months. From RNA extracted from PBMCs, the TCR library was made. This clonotype came up many times. Relative to the germline gene, one junction end is altered; a read error may explain this. Building the TCR beta libraries relied on iRepertoire HTBI primers, and CDR3 regions underwent Arm-PCR. One entry per CDR3 protein, called by TCRdb with MiXCR from the multiplex PCR reads. The data show around 450,000 distinct CDR3 sequences, 15% seen once. This CDR3 comprises 13 residues. These data are also associated with another study on T cells in Graves' hyperthyroidism and ophthalmopathy. In that study: Most thyroid clonotypes that were expanded above 0.001 also turned up in blood.

The TCR originated in a woman between 25 and 40 years old with Graves disease. Sequenced material: peripheral blood mononuclear cells (PBMCs), taken at new diagnosis, from a patient treated with antithyroid drugs. The rearrangement joins TRBV12-3 or TRBV12-4 to TRBJ2-7; TRBD2 agrees at 7 bases. The CDR3 region has the DNA TGTGCCAGCAGTCTAGCGGTCCCTTACGAGCAGTACTTC. Amino acid sequence: CASSLAVPYEQYF.